These 28 T cell receptor beta chains came from one sample sequenced in a study of blood T cell repertoires in COVID-19. TCRdb's table, derived via immunoSEQ multiplex PCR, lists solely in-frame clones and lacks some. This sample has 97,000 or so clones; 75% to 95% occur once, and the top ten carry 1.5% to 2%. The material sequenced was peripheral blood. These TCRs come from a man aged 60-69 years with acute or convalescent COVID-19.

This clone has just a few counts. The gene calls are TRBV10-3 and TRBJ1-1; maybe TRBD1 (5 bases). Germline CDR1 is ENHRY and CDR2 is SYGVKD. The CDR3 is 15 residues long. V lost 8 bases, J lost 7 bases, and 23 bases lay in between. CDR3 amino acids: CAIGNRVGGRHEAFF. The DNA for the CDR3 is TGTGCCATCGGCAATCGGGTCGGGGGTAGGCATGAAGCTTTCTTT.

This chain joins TRBV3-1 (or the pseudogene TRBV3-2) and TRBJ1-2; D may be TRBD1 (6 bases). Trimming removed 5 bases from V and 8 bases from J, with 18 bases in between. Germline V gives CDR1 LGHDT, CDR2 YNNKEL (reference sequence). The CDR3 totals 14 residues. CDR3 DNA: TGTGCCAGCAGCGAAGGGACAAGGGGTAGGGGCTACACCTTC. Translation: CASSEGTRGRGYTF.

This chain connects TRBV28 to TRBJ2-3, with 7 bases lining up with TRBD2. The CDR3 covers 17 residues. J was trimmed by 5 bases and V by 5 bases; bases with no gene match: 16. CDR1 and CDR2 from the germline V gene are MDHEN and SYDVKM. CDR3 region: CASSPQRGTSLGDTQYF. The CDR3 DNA is TGTGCCAGCAGTCCCCAGCGGGGCACTTCCCTGGGAGATACGCAGTATTTT.

This clone was detected only once. The J gene is TRBJ1-5, the V gene TRBV10-3; D is ambiguous. Per the germline V gene, CDR1 is ENHRY and CDR2 is SYGVKD. Trimming left V 3 bases short and J 2 bases short, with 11 bases between. CDR3 length: 15 residues. Here the CDR3 reads CAISDPNEGNQPQHF. For the CDR3, the DNA is TGTGCCATCAGTGACCCGAATGAGGGCAATCAGCCCCAGCATTTT.

The V gene is TRBV5-1, the J gene TRBJ1-1; possible D gene TRBD1, 5 bases. Deletions cut 0 bases from V and 1 base from J, with 10 bases between. The CDR3 totals 15 residues. Germline lookup yields CDR1 SGHRS and CDR2 YFSETQ. CDR3 DNA: TGCGCCAGCAGCTTGGATGTCACAGGGAACACTGAAGCTTTCTTT. Amino acid sequence: CASSLDVTGNTEAFF.

This chain connects TRBV6-5 to TRBJ2-2; 7 bases agree with TRBD2. The CDR3 is 13 residues long. V lost 6 bases to trimming and J lost 5 bases; unmatched junction nucleotides: 3. Germline CDR1 MNHEY, CDR2 SVGAGI. CDR3 in DNA: TGTGCCAGCAGCCCCGGGAGGACCGGGGAGCTGTTTTTT. Protein product: CASSPGRTGELFF.

The chain is built from TRBV5-1 and TRBJ1-1; a weak D match, TRBD1 (6 bases). This CDR3 has 15 residues. Germline V gene sequence: CDR1 SGHRS, CDR2 YFSETQ. Trimming removed 4 bases from V and 0 bases from J, with 13 bases in between. CDR3 nucleotide sequence: TGCGCCAGCAGCCCCCAGGGGCTGGTGAACACTGAAGCTTTCTTT. It is translated as CASSPQGLVNTEAFF.

This clone was detected a few times. This chain uses TRBV11-2 with TRBJ2-1, with TRBD2 matching over 10 bases. The length of the CDR3 is 19 residues. Germline CDR1 SGHAT, CDR2 FQNNGV. V lost 3 bases, J lost 0 bases, and 11 bases stayed unmatched. This CDR3 reads CASSFPASGGLLSYNEQFF. The CDR3 bases are TGTGCCAGCAGCTTCCCCGCTAGCGGGGGCCTTCTCTCCTACAATGAGCAGTTCTTC.

This chain links TRBV6-1 with TRBJ1-1, with no clear D. Germline CDR1 is MNHNS and CDR2 is SASEGT. This CDR3 comprises 11 residues. Trimming removed 8 bases at V and 10 bases at J, with 14 bases between. The CDR3 DNA is TGTGCCAGCCAGAAGGATTCAGGAGCTTTCTTT. Encoded protein: CASQKDSGAFF.

The chain carries TRBV29-1 and TRBJ1-6; 9 positions match TRBD1. V was clipped by 5 bases and J by 10 bases; unmatched bases: 9. The CDR3 has 14 residues. CDR1 is SQVTM and CDR2 is ANQGSEA in the germline V gene. CDR3 sequence: CSVSQGARGSPLHF. CDR3 in DNA: TGCAGCGTTTCACAGGGGGCGCGTGGATCACCCCTCCACTTT.

This clone has a single count. This chain's CDR3 is CASSPTSGQGDEKLFF. For the CDR3, the DNA is TGTGCCAGCAGTCCCACGTCGGGACAGGGGGATGAAAAACTGTTTTTT. This chain connects TRBV3-1 (or the pseudogene TRBV3-2) to TRBJ1-4, with 11 bases fitting TRBD1. Germline loops: CDR1 LGHDT, CDR2 YNNKEL (reference sequence). The CDR3 contains 16 residues. Trimming cost V 6 bases and J 6 bases; bases outside gene matches: 9.

This chain uses TRBV25-1 with TRBJ1-2, with D possibly TRBD1 on 5 matching bases. Germline V lookup: CDR1 MGHDK, CDR2 SYGVNS. The CDR3 runs 13 residues. Deletions cut 3 bases from V and 7 bases from J, with 12 bases between. This CDR3 is CASSEPGRGGYTF. CDR3 nucleotides: TGTGCCAGCAGTGAGCCGGGGAGGGGTGGCTACACCTTC.

The rearrangement joins TRBV7-2 to TRBJ1-1; the D is unclear. The V and J ends lost 2 bases and 5 bases respectively, with 9 bases between them. Germline CDR1 and CDR2: SGHTA and FQGNSA. This CDR3 is built from 13 residues. The CDR3 DNA is TGTGCCAGCAGCTTAAAATGGGAGACTGAAGCTTTCTTT. This codes for CASSLKWETEAFF.

The CDR3, as DNA: TGTGCCATCAGTGAGTCAAAGGGGGGGTCTCTTAATAATTCACCCCTCCACTTT. Translating gives CAISESKGGSLNNSPLHF. This chain connects TRBV10-3 to TRBJ1-6; the D gene is possibly TRBD1 (6 bases). CDR1 is ENHRY, CDR2 SYGVKD, per germline. The V end lost 0 bases, the J end lost 5 bases, and 17 bases lay between the germline ends. The CDR3 sequence is 18 residues long.

The V call is TRBV19, the J call TRBJ2-7; TRBD1 agrees at 7 bases. The germline gives CDR1 LNHDA, CDR2 SQIVND (reference sequence). This CDR3 has 13 amino acids. Trimming at V came to 6 bases and at J to 3 bases, leaving 5 bases not matched to a gene. CDR3 nucleotide sequence: TGTGCCAGTAGAGGGACAGACCACTACGAGCAGTACGTC. Amino acids: CASRGTDHYEQYV.

Comments on this clone: This sample also contains other DNA sequences that code for the same CDR3. This chain connects TRBV7-9 to TRBJ2-3; D might be TRBD1 (6 bases). This CDR3 is 14 amino acids long. V lost 3 bases to trimming and J lost 1 base, with 8 bases between them. Germline CDR1 SEHNR, CDR2 FQNEAQ (reference sequence). CDR3 region: CASSFRQGTDTQYF. For the CDR3, the DNA is TGTGCCAGCAGCTTCCGACAGGGCACAGATACGCAGTATTTT.

The V call is TRBV5-5, the J call TRBJ1-1; the D is unclear. The CDR3 contains 15 residues. Germline values: CDR1 SGHKS, CDR2 YYEKEE (reference sequence). Trimming took off 2 bases at V and 0 bases at J, with 11 bases between the two ends. CDR3 sequence reads: CASSFAPGVNTEAFF. CDR3 bases: TGTGCCAGCAGCTTCGCACCCGGGGTGAACACTGAAGCTTTCTTT.

CDR3 residues: CASSPGQLSSGNTIYF. The CDR3 coding sequence is TGCGCCAGCAGCCCGGGACAGCTAAGCTCTGGAAACACCATATATTTT. The chain employs TRBV5-1 and TRBJ1-3; 7 nucleotides agree with TRBD1. The length of the CDR3 is 16 residues. Per germline, CDR1 SGHRS and CDR2 YFSETQ. The ends lost 4 bases at V and 0 bases at J; junction bases unmatched: 7.

This clone has just one count. The chain has TRBV5-4 and TRBJ1-2; 7 bases map to TRBD1. This CDR3 comprises 14 residues. Germline CDR1 and CDR2: SGHNT and YYREEE (reference sequence). Trimming at V came to 0 bases and at J to 8 bases, leaving 7 bases not matched to a gene. CDR3 region: CASSLASDRVGYTF. DNA of the CDR3: TGTGCCAGCAGCTTGGCCAGTGACAGGGTCGGCTACACCTTC.

The rearrangement uses TRBV7-8 and TRBJ2-7; 8 nucleotides agree with TRBD1. With V trimmed by 0 bases and J by 12 bases, 10 bases remained unmatched. This CDR3 has 14 residues. The germline V gene has CDR1 SGHVS and CDR2 FQNEAQ. The CDR3 DNA reads TGTGCCAGCAGCTTAGCGGCAGGGGGCTTGGTGGGGTACTTC. This sequence encodes CASSLAAGGLVGYF.

The chain carries TRBV12-3 or TRBV12-4 and TRBJ1-5; D gene ambiguous. The CDR3 has 12 amino acids. V was shortened by 3 bases and J by 5 bases, with 5 bases between the two germline ends. CDR3 sequence reads: CASSFGDQPQHF. The CDR3 region has the DNA TGTGCCAGCAGTTTCGGGGATCAGCCCCAGCATTTT.

V and J are TRBV5-6 and TRBJ1-2; unclear D gene. Trimming removed 3 bases at V and 5 bases at J, with 8 bases between. Germline V gene data show CDR1 as SGHDT and CDR2 as YYEEEE. CDR3 length equals 12 residues. The DNA for the CDR3 is TGTGCCAGCAGCTCCCGGGTTTATGGCTACACCTTC. Its protein is CASSSRVYGYTF.

This clone appeared a single time. The V gene is TRBV6-6, the J gene TRBJ2-7, with D possibly TRBD1 on 5 matching bases. This CDR3 has 14 amino acids. Germline loops: CDR1 MNHNY, CDR2 SVGAGI (reference sequence). V lost 0 bases and J lost 1, with 7 bases in between. As DNA, the CDR3 is TGTGCCAGCAGTTACTCGACAGCATCCTACGAGCAGTACTTC. Translation gives CASSYSTASYEQYF.

J is TRBJ1-2 and V is TRBV6-5, with D possibly matching TRBD1 (5 bases). The CDR3 runs 13 residues. V lost 6 bases and J 6 bases, leaving 14 bases between the germline ends. Germline CDR1 is MNHEY and CDR2 is SVGAGI. The chain's CDR3 is CASRVIQEHGYTF. DNA for the CDR3: TGTGCCAGCAGGGTAATACAGGAACATGGCTACACCTTC.

Points on this clone: Additional DNA sequences in this sample encode the identical CDR3. The gene calls are TRBV7-9 and TRBJ1-2; the D gene is possibly TRBD1 (6 bases). V was clipped by 0 bases and J by 7 bases, with 9 bases between them. This CDR3 has 13 residues. The germline CDR1 and CDR2 sequences are SEHNR and FQNEAQ (reference sequence). CDR3 DNA sequence: TGTGCCAGCAGCTTAGCAGGGGGTTCTGGCTACACCTTC. It codes for CASSLAGGSGYTF. Full variable domain (remainder filled in from reference TRBV7-9 and TRBJ1-2): DTGVSQNPRHKITKRGQNVTFRCDPISEHNRLYWYRQTLGQGPEFLTYFQNEAQLEKSRLLSDRFSAERPKGSFSTLEIQRTEQGDSAMYLCASSLAGGSGYTFGSGTRLTVV.

This rearrangement joins TRBV3-1 (or the pseudogene TRBV3-2) to TRBJ2-7; 7 positions agree with TRBD1. The junction had 6 bases not matched to a gene; V was cut back by 0 bases and J by 4 bases. The CDR3 totals 15 residues. Germline V CDR1 and CDR2: LGHDT, YNNKEL (reference sequence). The CDR3 protein is CASSQERGPGYEQYF. CDR3 DNA: TGTGCCAGCAGCCAAGAAAGGGGGCCCGGGTACGAGCAGTACTTC.

The rearrangement joins TRBV12-5 to TRBJ1-3; a weak D match, TRBD1 (6 bases). The germline CDR1 and CDR2 sequences are LGHNT and FRNRAP. CDR3 length equals 18 residues. V lost 2 bases and J lost 0, with 17 bases in between. CDR3 protein: CASGLTFQGSHSGNTIYF. CDR3 coding DNA: TGTGCTAGTGGTTTGACATTTCAGGGGTCCCACTCTGGAAACACCATATATTTT.

The chain recombines TRBV30 with TRBJ1-1; the D is unclear. The germline V gene has CDR1 GTSNPN and CDR2 SVGIG (reference sequence). The CDR3 has 14 amino acids. Trimming left V 3 bases short and J 6 bases short, with 17 bases between. DNA for the CDR3: TGTGCCTGGAGCGAGACACCTGGGCGCGCTGAAGCTTTCTTT. Translating gives CAWSETPGRAEAFF.